Listed below are T cell receptor beta chains from one sample, sequenced in a study of beta chain features in type 1 diabetes. Using immunoSEQ multiplex PCR, the repertoire was profiled, and TCRdb retains in-frame clones only, with some absent. The data show around 70,000 clones, just under 50% seen once. Source material: central memory CD4+ T cells from blood. The receptors come from a man between 25 and 39 years old with type 1 diabetes. Each CDR3 is given with its conserved first and last residue. The order of the fields is J gene, D gene, clone size, V gene, CDR3 protein, CDR3 DNA. The D gene is left open where the match is weak. Clone size is not always given. Where it is, it says once, few, many or a class for expanded clones.

J: TRBJ1-5; D: .; size: .; V: TRBV18; CDR3: CASSPTRDQPQHF; DNA: TGTGCCAGCTCACCTACGAGGGATCAGCCCCAGCATTTT
J: TRBJ2-7; D: TRBD1; size: .; V: TRBV5-6; CDR3: CASSWPGQTYEQYF; DNA: TGTGCCAGCAGCTGGCCGGGACAGACCTACGAGCAGTACTTC
J: TRBJ1-1; D: .; size: .; V: TRBV30; CDR3: CAWNGRESVEAFF; DNA: TGTGCCTGGAATGGGAGGGAATCGGTAGAAGCTTTCTTT
J: TRBJ1-2; D: TRBD1; size: .; V: TRBV6-6; CDR3: CASSTRQGPNYGYTF; DNA: TGTGCCAGCAGTACGCGACAGGGACCTAACTATGGCTACACCTTC
J: TRBJ2-3; D: .; size: .; V: TRBV7-9; CDR3: CASSLSRTDTQYF; DNA: TGTGCCAGCAGCTTAAGCCGCACAGATACGCAGTATTTT
J: TRBJ1-5; D: .; size: .; V: TRBV30; CDR3: CAWSAGVGNQPQHF; DNA: TGTGCCTGGAGCGCAGGGGTTGGCAATCAGCCCCAGCATTTT
J: TRBJ2-7; D: .; size: few; V: TRBV2; CDR3: CASSEAAQGYREQYF; DNA: TGTGCCAGCAGTGAAGCGGCACAGGGATACCGCGAGCAGTACTTC
J: TRBJ2-1; D: TRBD2; size: .; V: TRBV5-1; CDR3: CASSLRIAGGYVNEQFF; DNA: TGCGCCAGCAGCTTGAGAATAGCGGGGGGCTACGTCAATGAGCAGTTCTTC
J: TRBJ2-3; D: TRBD2; size: few; V: TRBV11-2; CDR3: CASSRLAGGGIDTQYF; DNA: TGTGCCAGCAGCCGACTAGCGGGAGGAGGGATAGATACGCAGTATTTT
J: TRBJ1-5; D: TRBD1; size: once; V: TRBV6-5; CDR3: CASSYGRGAGQPQHF; DNA: TGTGCCAGCAGTTACGGCAGGGGGGCGGGTCAGCCCCAGCATTTT